This record covers a single T cell receptor beta chain. The antigen is unknown. Germline assignment: CDR1 GTSNPN and CDR2 SVGIG (reference sequence). The CDR3 has 15 amino acids. V shed 5 bases, J shed 2 bases, and the junction held 10 bases outside the gene matches. These data originate in a study of CD8+ T cells in alopecia areata. Study-level points and caveats: Among patients, TCR sharing was less clear than in mice, a difference possibly due in part to HLA diversity in the patient population. For lesional scalp, especially alopecia totalis/universalis, clonality was higher than in normal scalp.

As the sequencing template, cDNA was produced by extracting RNA and reverse transcribing it. Clones were sequenced by immunoSEQ multiplex PCR, and TCRdb holds only the in-frame ones, with some missing. The data show about 190,000 clones, approximately 60% seen once. Treatment noted: oral pan-JAK inhibitor, 5-10 mg twice daily. Sampling of alopecia areata patients yielded lesional scalp punch biopsies as well as peripheral blood. This chain connects TRBV30 to TRBJ2-3; 7 positions match TRBD2. The sample consisted of CD4+ T cells sorted from blood, taken at week 4, from a patient treated with tofacitinib. The clonotype was recovered from a human donor with alopecia areata. The DNA for the CDR3 is TGTGCCTGGGGAGTGGCTAGCGGAACCACAGATACGCAGTATTTT. This encodes CAWGVASGTTDTQYF.